One T cell receptor (beta chain) is described in this entry. No cognate antigen has been identified for it. Base qualities were left out, and no much larger clone turns up one base away. CDR1 and CDR2 were assigned from the germline V gene (reference sequence) as MNHEY and SMNVEV. Germline trimming: 3 bases from V, 5 bases from J; junction bases outside gene matches: 7. The CDR3 runs 15 residues from the cysteine to the phenylalanine. Only the CDR3 portion is preserved as DNA: 45 bases, with reading frame beginning at the first base. The sample belongs to a study of technical replicates of blood from several donors (dated 2017 in TCRdb). Libraries were prepared through the immunoSEQ multiplex PCR assay. The clones in this table, taken by TCRdb from immuneACCESS, are in-frame only. Not every clone is retained; where verified, under half of the shortfall comes from an unresolved V gene, and the cause of the rest is unknown. This sample gives under 80,000 clones in total; 90% to 95% of them show up just once. Approximately 0.25% of the sample lies in the top ten.

The source is a human donor in good health. Sequenced: T cells isolated from PBMCs. The chain was built from TRBV27 and TRBJ2-5, and 9 bases in between align with TRBD1. In nucleotide form, the sequence is TGTGCCAGCAGTTTCGGACAGGGGTGGATGGAGACCCAGTACTTC. Translated, this is CASSFGQGWMETQYF.